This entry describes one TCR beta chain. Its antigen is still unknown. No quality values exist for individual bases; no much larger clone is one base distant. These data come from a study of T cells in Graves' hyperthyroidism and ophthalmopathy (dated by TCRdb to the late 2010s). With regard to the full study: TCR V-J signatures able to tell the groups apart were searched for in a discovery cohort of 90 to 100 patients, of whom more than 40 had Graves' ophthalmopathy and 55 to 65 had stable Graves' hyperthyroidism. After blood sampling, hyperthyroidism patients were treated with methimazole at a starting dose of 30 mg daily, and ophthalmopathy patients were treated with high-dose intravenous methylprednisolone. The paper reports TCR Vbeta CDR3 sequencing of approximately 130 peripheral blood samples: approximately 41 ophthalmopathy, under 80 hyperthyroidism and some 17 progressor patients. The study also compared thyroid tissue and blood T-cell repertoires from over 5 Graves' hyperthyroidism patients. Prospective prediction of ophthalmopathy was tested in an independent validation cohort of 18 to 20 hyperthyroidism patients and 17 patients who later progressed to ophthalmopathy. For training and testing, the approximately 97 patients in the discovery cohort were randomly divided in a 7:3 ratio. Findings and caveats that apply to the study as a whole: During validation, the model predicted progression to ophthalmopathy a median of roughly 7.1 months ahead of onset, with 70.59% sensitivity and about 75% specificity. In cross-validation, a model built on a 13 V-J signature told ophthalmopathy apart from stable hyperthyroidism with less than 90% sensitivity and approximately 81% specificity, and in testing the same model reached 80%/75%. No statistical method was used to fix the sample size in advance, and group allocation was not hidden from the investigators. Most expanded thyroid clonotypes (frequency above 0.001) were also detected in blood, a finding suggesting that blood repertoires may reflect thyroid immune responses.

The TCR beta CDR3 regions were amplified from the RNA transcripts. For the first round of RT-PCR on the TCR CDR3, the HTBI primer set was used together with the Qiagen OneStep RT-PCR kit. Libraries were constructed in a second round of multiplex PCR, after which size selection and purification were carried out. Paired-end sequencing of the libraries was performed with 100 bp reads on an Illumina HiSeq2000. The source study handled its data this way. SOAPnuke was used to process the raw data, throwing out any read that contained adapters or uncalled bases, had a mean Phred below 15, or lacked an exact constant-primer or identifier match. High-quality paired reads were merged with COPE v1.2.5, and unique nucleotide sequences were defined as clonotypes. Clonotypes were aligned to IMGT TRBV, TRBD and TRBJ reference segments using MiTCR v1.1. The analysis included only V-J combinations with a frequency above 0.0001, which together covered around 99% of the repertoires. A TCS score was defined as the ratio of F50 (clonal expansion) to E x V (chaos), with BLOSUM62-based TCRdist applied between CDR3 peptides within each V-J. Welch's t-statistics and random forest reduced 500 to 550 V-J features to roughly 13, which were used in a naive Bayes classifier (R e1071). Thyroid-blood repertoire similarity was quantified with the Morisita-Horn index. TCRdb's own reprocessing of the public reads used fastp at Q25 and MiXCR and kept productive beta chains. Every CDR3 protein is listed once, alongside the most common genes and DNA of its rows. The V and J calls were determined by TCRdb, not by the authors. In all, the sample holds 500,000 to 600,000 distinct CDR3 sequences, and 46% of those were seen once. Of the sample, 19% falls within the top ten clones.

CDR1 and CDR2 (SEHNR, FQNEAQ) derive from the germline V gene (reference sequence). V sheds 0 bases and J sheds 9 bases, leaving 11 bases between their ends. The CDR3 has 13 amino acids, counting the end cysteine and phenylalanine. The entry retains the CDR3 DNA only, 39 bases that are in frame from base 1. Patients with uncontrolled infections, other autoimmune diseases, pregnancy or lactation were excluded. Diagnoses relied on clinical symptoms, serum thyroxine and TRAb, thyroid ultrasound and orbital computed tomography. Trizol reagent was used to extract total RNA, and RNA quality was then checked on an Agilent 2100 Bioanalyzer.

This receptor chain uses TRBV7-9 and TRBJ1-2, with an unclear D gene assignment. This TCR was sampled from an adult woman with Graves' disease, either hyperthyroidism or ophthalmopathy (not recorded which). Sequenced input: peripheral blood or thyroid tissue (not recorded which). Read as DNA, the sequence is TGTGCCAGCAGCTTAGCGGACTTTGGTAGCTACACCTTC. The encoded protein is CASSLADFGSYTF.